Listed below are T cell receptor beta chains from one sample, sequenced in a study of blood T cell repertoires in COVID-19. This table comes from immunoSEQ multiplex PCR, and its TCRdb copy is limited to in-frame clones, with some not included. The sample includes 98,000 or so clones, around 90% of them seen just once. The sample was peripheral blood. The receptors here all came from a human donor in a cohort sampled during active COVID-19. The CDR3 runs from the conserved cysteine through the conserved F or W. The order of the fields is J gene, D gene, clone size, V gene, CDR3 protein, CDR3 DNA. A D gene is named only where the DNA matches it firmly. Rows give clone size only sometimes, using once, few, many, or a class for an expanded clone.

TRBJ1-6	NA	once	TRBV4-1	CASSQAVLSPLHF	TGCGCCAGCAGCCAAGCAGTGTTGTCACCCCTCCACTTT
TRBJ2-1	TRBD2	NA	TRBV5-4	CASSRGLAGLQFF	TGTGCCAGCAGCCGCGGACTAGCGGGACTTCAGTTCTTC
TRBJ2-1	TRBD2	NA	TRBV7-9	CASSFSRLAGSYNEQFF	TGTGCCAGCAGCTTTTCCCGACTAGCTGGGTCCTACAATGAGCAGTTCTTC
TRBJ2-5	TRBD1	NA	TRBV6-1	CASSEDWDRDTQYF	TGTGCCAGCAGTGAAGATTGGGACAGGGACACCCAGTACTTC
TRBJ1-4	TRBD1	NA	TRBV6-5	CASNKDRVDEKLFF	TGTGCCAGCAATAAAGACAGGGTCGATGAAAAACTGTTTTTT
TRBJ2-5	TRBD1	NA	TRBV13	CASSVRGTQETQYF	TGTGCCAGCAGCGTCAGGGGGACCCAAGAGACCCAGTACTTC
TRBJ2-1	TRBD2	few	TRBV4-1	CASSQGGGTYNEQFF	TGCGCCAGCAGCCAAGGCGGGGGAACCTACAATGAGCAGTTCTTC
TRBJ2-7	TRBD1	NA	TRBV3-1/TRBV3-2	CASSHGGQVKNYEQYF	TGTGCCAGCAGCCACGGAGGACAGGTCAAGAACTACGAGCAGTACTTC
TRBJ1-2	NA	NA	TRBV27	CASSLQEGGYTF	TGTGCCAGCAGTTTACAAGAGGGTGGCTACACCTTC
TRBJ2-7	TRBD2	NA	TRBV2	CASSETSGRSLPLYEQYF	TGTGCCAGCAGTGAAACTAGCGGGAGATCACTTCCTCTTTACGAGCAGTACTTC
TRBJ1-2	NA	NA	TRBV7-9	CARWGVGAYGYTF	TGTGCCCGATGGGGGGTCGGGGCCTATGGCTACACCTTC
TRBJ2-5	TRBD1	NA	TRBV5-1	CASSSRTGSETQYF	TGCGCCAGCAGCTCTAGGACAGGGTCGGAGACCCAGTACTTC
TRBJ2-7	NA	NA	TRBV5-1	CASSLRGLTYEQYF	TGCGCCAGCAGCTTACGGGGTCTTACCTACGAGCAGTACTTC
TRBJ1-6	NA	NA	TRBV12-3/TRBV12-4	CASNQGKSPLHF	TGTGCCAGCAACCAGGGGAAATCACCCCTCCACTTT